The 11 T cell receptor beta chains below all came from one sample that was sequenced in a study of blood T cell repertoires in COVID-19. The method was immunoSEQ multiplex PCR; TCRdb's version includes in-frame clones alone and lacks a portion of them. The data contain over 300,000 clones, around 89% of them singletons. Material: PBMCs or T cells enriched from blood (not recorded which). These TCRs come from a woman aged 25 to 39 with acute COVID-19.

The CDR3, as DNA: TGTGCCAGCTGCCGGGACACGAACACAGATACGCAGTATTTT. This sequence encodes CASCRDTNTDTQYF. J is TRBJ2-3 and V is TRBV18, with TRBD1 as a possible D gene (6 bases). The V end was cut by 7 bases, the J end by 2 bases, with 13 bases between. CDR1 KGHSH and CDR2 LQKENI come from the germline V gene. CDR3 length: 14 residues.

The chain couples TRBV5-1 to TRBJ1-3, with TRBD1 as a possible D gene (5 bases). The CDR3 consists of 16 residues. The germline V gene has CDR1 SGHRS and CDR2 YFSETQ. V was pared by 0 bases and J by 0 bases, with 10 bases between. The CDR3 reads CASSLEVGDSGNTIYF. CDR3 bases: TGCGCCAGCAGCTTGGAAGTAGGGGACTCTGGAAACACCATATATTTT.

The V and J genes are TRBV2 and TRBJ1-1, with D tentatively TRBD1 (6 bases). With 5 bases removed from V and 8 bases from J, the gap between germline ends came to 15 bases. The CDR3 covers 13 residues. Germline V gene lookup returns CDR1 SNHLY and CDR2 FYNNEI. Written as DNA, the CDR3 is TGTGCCAGCAGTCCCGACAGGTTGGGGGAAGCTTTCTTT. It codes for CASSPDRLGEAFF.

The chain has TRBV29-1 and TRBJ2-7; 7 bases are shared with TRBD2. Germline CDR1 is SQVTM and CDR2 is ANQGSEA. The CDR3 sequence is 13 residues long. V gave up 7 bases and J gave up 4 bases; unmatched junction bases: 10. The CDR3 region has the DNA TGCAGCGCCGGTGGGGGGGGAATATACGAGCAGTACTTC. Protein: CSAGGGGIYEQYF.

V and J are TRBV5-1 and TRBJ2-1, with 9 bases identical to TRBD2. After removal of 0 bases from V and 9 bases from J, the junction contained 10 bases not matched to a gene. CDR3 length: 16 residues. Germline-derived CDR1 and CDR2 are SGHRS and YFSETQ. The CDR3 DNA reads TGCGCCAGCAGCTTGGCCGCAGCGGGGGGCGGTAGTGAGCAGTTCTTC. Its protein product is CASSLAAAGGGSEQFF. The whole variable domain, filled in from reference TRBV5-1 and TRBJ2-1, reads KAGVTQTPRYLIKTRGQQVTLSCSPISGHRSVSWYQQTPGQGLQFLFEYFSETQRNKGNFPGRFSGRQFSNSRSEMNVSTLELGDSALYLCASSLAAAGGGSEQFFGPGTRLTVL.

The J gene is TRBJ2-5, the V gene TRBV3-1 (or the pseudogene TRBV3-2); no definite D call. V lost 1 base and J 0 bases, leaving 3 bases between the germline ends. The CDR3 contains 13 residues. The germline gives CDR1 LGHDT, CDR2 YNNKEL (reference sequence). The CDR3 sequence is CASSQVYQETQYF. The DNA of the CDR3 is TGTGCCAGCAGCCAAGTCTACCAAGAGACCCAGTACTTC.

J is TRBJ1-1 and V is TRBV28, with D possibly being TRBD1 (5 bases). The CDR3 is 16 residues long. The V gene's germline CDR1 is MDHEN and CDR2 SYDVKM. V lost 2 bases, J lost 1 base, and 14 bases lay in between. The CDR3 loop reads CASSLRGFRGNTEAFF. For the CDR3, the DNA is TGTGCCAGCAGTTTAAGGGGCTTTAGGGGGAACACTGAAGCTTTCTTT.

This clone was seen once. V is TRBV2 and J is TRBJ2-3, with a tentative D call TRBD2 (5 bases). V was pared by 3 bases and J by 2 bases, with 12 bases between. This CDR3 has 15 amino acids. In germline, CDR1 is SNHLY, CDR2 FYNNEI. The CDR3 DNA reads as TGTGCCAGCAGTGATCCCCAGCGGTTCACAGATACGCAGTATTTT. This gives the protein CASSDPQRFTDTQYF. The variable domain in full, with the rest retrieved from reference TRBV2 and TRBJ2-3, is EPEVTQTPSHQVTQMGQEVILRCVPISNHLYFYWYRQILGQKVEFLVSFYNNEISEKSEIFDDQFSVERPDGSNFTLKIRSTKLEDSAMYFCASSDPQRFTDTQYFGPGTRLTVL.

V and J are TRBV6-1 and TRBJ2-1; D is perhaps TRBD2 (5 bases). V lost 3 bases to trimming and J lost 0 bases, with 6 bases between them. CDR1 is MNHNS, CDR2 SASEGT, per germline. This CDR3 is built from 14 residues. Here the CDR3 reads CASSDRGSYNEQFF. CDR3 bases: TGTGCCAGCAGTGATCGGGGCTCCTACAATGAGCAGTTCTTC.

The rearrangement links TRBV19 to TRBJ1-2; tentatively, D is TRBD1 (6 bases). The CDR3 spans 15 residues. CDR1 is LNHDA, CDR2 SQIVND, per germline (reference sequence). Trimming cost V 3 bases and J 4 bases, with 15 bases left between them. CDR3 region: CASSMTGGLPYGYTF. CDR3 nucleotide sequence: TGTGCCAGTAGTATGACGGGGGGGCTGCCCTATGGCTACACCTTC.

The chain employs TRBV9 and TRBJ1-3; 7 bases are a match to TRBD1. This CDR3 is built from 16 residues. V lost 4 bases, J lost 4 bases, and 11 bases stayed unmatched. The germline CDR1 and CDR2 sequences are SGDLS and YYNGEE. The CDR3 nucleotides read TGTGCCAGCAGCTTCCAGACAGGGATGGCAGGAAACACCATATATTTT. Amino acid sequence: CASSFQTGMAGNTIYF.